Listed below are T cell receptor beta chains from one sample, sequenced in a study of shared clonotypes between healthy human individuals. The data were produced by immunoSEQ multiplex PCR, yet TCRdb's version contains in-frame clones alone and is incomplete. The table includes about 600,000 clones, around 95% detected once. Sequencing used naive CD8+ T cells sorted from blood. The receptors stem from a woman aged 30 to 39 in good health. The CDR3 runs from the conserved cysteine through the conserved F or W. A D gene is named only where the DNA matches it firmly. Rows may omit the clone size; those that give it use once, few, many or a size class.

TRBD2	TRBV29-1	-	TRBJ2-3	TGCAGCGTTGAGGGTATAGCATGGCGGGAGGGCCGGGTTACAGATACGCAGTATTTT	CSVEGIAWREGRVTDTQYF
-	TRBV5-6	-	TRBJ2-2	TGTGCCAGCAGCTTGACCTACGGGACGGGAAACACCGGGGAGCTGTTTTTT	CASSLTYGTGNTGELFF
-	TRBV13	-	TRBJ1-1	TGTGCCAGCAGCTTTCAGACGATGGCTGAAGCTTTCTTT	CASSFQTMAEAFF
-	TRBV5-5	-	TRBJ2-7	TGTGCCAGCAGCTTGGCCCAGGGTTGGTCCTACGAGCAGTACTTC	CASSLAQGWSYEQYF
TRBD1	TRBV4-1	-	TRBJ2-7	TGCGCCAGCAGCGAAAGAGGGACAGGCGATCCCTACGAGCAGTACTTC	CASSERGTGDPYEQYF
-	TRBV2	-	TRBJ1-1	TGTGCCAGCAGCCAGGGGCACAGGAACACTGAAGCTTTCTTT	CASSQGHRNTEAFF
-	TRBV9	-	TRBJ2-3	TGTGCCAGCAGCGTAGAGGGAGTCCCAGATACGCAGTATTTT	CASSVEGVPDTQYF
TRBD1	TRBV5-6	once	TRBJ1-4	TGTGCCAGCAGCTTGGAGGGGGCGGAAAAACTGTTTTTT	CASSLEGAEKLFF
-	TRBV5-6	-	TRBJ2-7	TGTGCCAGCAGCCTGGACAGAAGCTCCTACGAGCAGTACTTC	CASSLDRSSYEQYF
-	TRBV27	-	TRBJ2-1	TGTGCCAGCAGTCTATCAGAGCATGAGCAGTTCTTC	CASSLSEHEQFF
-	TRBV4-1	few	TRBJ1-5	TGCGCCAGTTCACTAACGTATAGCAATCAGCCCCAGCATTTT	CASSLTYSNQPQHF
-	TRBV6-5	-	TRBJ2-5	TGTGCCAGCAGTTACTGGAGCAGGGGCCAGACCCAGTACTTC	CASSYWSRGQTQYF
-	TRBV14	-	TRBJ2-1	TGTGCCAGCAGCCAAGATCGAGCGCCACCCTACAATGAGCAGTTCTTC	CASSQDRAPPYNEQFF
-	TRBV13	once	TRBJ1-1	TGTGCCAGCAGCTTACGGACAGATTACATGAACACTGAAGCTTTCTTT	CASSLRTDYMNTEAFF
TRBD1	TRBV19	-	TRBJ1-1	TGTGCCAGTAGTCTACAGGGGGGAGGCACTGAAGCTTTCTTT	CASSLQGGGTEAFF
TRBD2	TRBV7-6	-	TRBJ2-3	TGTGCCAGCAGCTTAGTTCCTAGCGGGAGGTCCGATACGCAGTATTTT	CASSLVPSGRSDTQYF
-	TRBV7-6	-	TRBJ1-2	TGTGCCAGCAGCTCCAGTGGTTCGAACTATGGCTACACCTTC	CASSSSGSNYGYTF
-	TRBV14	-	TRBJ2-1	TGTGCCAGCAGCCCATACAGATACAATGAGCAGTTCTTC	CASSPYRYNEQFF
-	TRBV10-3	-	TRBJ2-7	TGTGCCATCAGTCCCGGACTGGGCTACGAGCAGTACTTC	CAISPGLGYEQYF
TRBD1	TRBV6-1	-	TRBJ2-5	TGTGCCAGCGTTTTGGGACAGACCTCAGGAGCCCAGTACTTC	CASVLGQTSGAQYF
TRBD1	TRBV10-3	-	TRBJ1-1	TGTGCCATCAGTGACTCCGGGACAGGGAAAACTGAAGCTTTCTTT	CAISDSGTGKTEAFF
-	TRBV6-6	-	TRBJ2-7	TGTGCCAGTACCCATTCAGGGCGCGAGCAGTACTTC	CASTHSGREQYF
TRBD1	TRBV2	-	TRBJ2-7	TGTGCCAGCAGTGACGGGGACAGGGCCTACGAGCAGTACTTC	CASSDGDRAYEQYF
-	TRBV25-1	-	TRBJ1-3	TGTGCCAGCAGTGCAGGGGCTGGAAACACCATATATTTT	CASSAGAGNTIYF
-	TRBV4-1	-	TRBJ2-1	TGCGCCAGCAGCCAAGTCCAGTTCTCCTACAATGAGCAGTTCTTC	CASSQVQFSYNEQFF
TRBD2	TRBV25-1	-	TRBJ2-1	TGTGCCAGCAGTGGGGGGACTAGCGGGAGGAATGAGCAGTTCTTC	CASSGGTSGRNEQFF
TRBD1	TRBV28	-	TRBJ2-2	TGTGCCAGCAGTTTCCGACAGGGTCGTTCCACCGGGGAGCTGTTTTTT	CASSFRQGRSTGELFF
TRBD1	TRBV28	-	TRBJ1-2	TGTGCCAGCAGTTTAGTACAGGGGGCCTATGGCTACACCTTC	CASSLVQGAYGYTF
TRBD1	TRBV7-9	-	TRBJ1-4	TGTGCCAGCAGCCCGGGACAGGGGTACGGTGTGAATGAAAAACTGTTTTTT	CASSPGQGYGVNEKLFF
-	TRBV27	-	TRBJ1-1	TGTGCCAGCACCCCGGCACTTGAAGCTTTCTTT	CASTPALEAFF
-	TRBV9	-	TRBJ2-7	TGTGCCAGCAGCTCTTTTGGTGGACCTGAAGGGGAGCAGTACTTC	CASSSFGGPEGEQYF
-	TRBV6-5	-	TRBJ2-7	TGTGCCAGCAGCAGGGGCTCCTACAAGCAGTACTTC	CASSRGSYKQYF
TRBD2	TRBV7-2	-	TRBJ2-1	TGTGCCAGCAGCTTAGCAGCGGGAGTGCATGAGCAGTTCTTC	CASSLAAGVHEQFF
-	TRBV27	-	TRBJ2-1	TGTGCCAGCAGTTTAGGGGCATACAATGAGCAGTTCTTC	CASSLGAYNEQFF
-	TRBV28	-	TRBJ2-7	TGTGCCAACTCCCGGACACCCGGGGGCGAGCAGTACTTC	CANSRTPGGEQYF
-	TRBV6-1	once	TRBJ2-1	TGTGCCAGCACTGACAATGAGCAGTTCTTC	CASTDNEQFF
-	TRBV11-2	-	TRBJ2-7	TGTGCCAGCAGCACCACCGGACGGGGGAACGAGCAGTACTTC	CASSTTGRGNEQYF
-	TRBV7-8	-	TRBJ2-7	TGTGCCAGCAGCTCGACAGTTTCCTACGAGCAGTACTTC	CASSSTVSYEQYF
-	TRBV4-2	-	TRBJ2-1	TGTGCCAGCAGCCAAGCGAAAGGGGGCGGGGTCTCCTACAATGAGCAGTTCTTC	CASSQAKGGGVSYNEQFF
-	TRBV7-9	-	TRBJ2-7	TGTGCCAGCAGCTTAGTCAAAGGGGGTGGAGGCTACGAGCAGTACTTC	CASSLVKGGGGYEQYF
-	TRBV14	few	TRBJ1-3	TGTGCCAGCAGCCTTACCGCGGGGGCCTACTCTGGAAACACCATATATTTT	CASSLTAGAYSGNTIYF
-	TRBV5-4	-	TRBJ2-1	TGTGCCAGCAGCGGGATGAATGAGCAGTTCTTC	CASSGMNEQFF
-	TRBV5-1	-	TRBJ2-4	TGCGCCAGCAGCTTGGGTAGCCTAGCCAAAAACATTCAGTACTTC	CASSLGSLAKNIQYF
TRBD1	TRBV28	-	TRBJ1-5	TGTGCCAGCAGTTCTACAGGGGCCGGGTATCAGCCCCAGCATTTT	CASSSTGAGYQPQHF
TRBD1	TRBV27	-	TRBJ2-3	TGTGCCAGCAGTTTAGTCCTGGCCAGGGGGCCGGGAGATACGCAGTATTTT	CASSLVLARGPGDTQYF
TRBD2	TRBV29-1	-	TRBJ2-1	TGCAGCGTTGAAGATCTCGGCGGGAGGGGCGATGAGCAGTTCTTC	CSVEDLGGRGDEQFF
TRBD1	TRBV11-2	-	TRBJ1-1	TGTGCCAGCAGCTTAACCTCCCGACAGGGTTGTGAAGCTTTCTTT	CASSLTSRQGCEAFF
TRBD2	TRBV18	-	TRBJ2-1	TGTGCCAGCTCACCAGGGCTAGCGGGAGGGGAATACTACAATGAGCAGTTCTTC	CASSPGLAGGEYYNEQFF
TRBD1	TRBV10-2	-	TRBJ2-2	TGCGCCAGCAGTAAGACAGGGTATACGGACACCGGGGAGCTGTTTTTT	CASSKTGYTDTGELFF